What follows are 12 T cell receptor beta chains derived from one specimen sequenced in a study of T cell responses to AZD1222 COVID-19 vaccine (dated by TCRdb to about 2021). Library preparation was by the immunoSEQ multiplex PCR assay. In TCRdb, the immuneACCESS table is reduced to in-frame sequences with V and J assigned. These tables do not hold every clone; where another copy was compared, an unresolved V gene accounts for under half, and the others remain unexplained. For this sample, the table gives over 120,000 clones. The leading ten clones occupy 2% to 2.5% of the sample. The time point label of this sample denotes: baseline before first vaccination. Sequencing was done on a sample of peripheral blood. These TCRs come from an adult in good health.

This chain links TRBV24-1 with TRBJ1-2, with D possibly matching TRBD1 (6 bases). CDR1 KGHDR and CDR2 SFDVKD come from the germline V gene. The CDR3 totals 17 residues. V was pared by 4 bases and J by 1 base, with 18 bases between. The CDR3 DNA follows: TGTGCCACCAGTGACGGCCGCTGGGACAAATTTAACTATGGCTACACCTTC. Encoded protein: CATSDGRWDKFNYGYTF.

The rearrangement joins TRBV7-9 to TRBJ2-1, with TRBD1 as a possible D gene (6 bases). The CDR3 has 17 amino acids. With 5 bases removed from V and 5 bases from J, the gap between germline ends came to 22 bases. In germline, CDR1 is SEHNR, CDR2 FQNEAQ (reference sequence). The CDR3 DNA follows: TGTGCCAGCAGCCCCCGGTATGCAGGGGCTATGGACAATGAGCAGTTCTTC. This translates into CASSPRYAGAMDNEQFF.

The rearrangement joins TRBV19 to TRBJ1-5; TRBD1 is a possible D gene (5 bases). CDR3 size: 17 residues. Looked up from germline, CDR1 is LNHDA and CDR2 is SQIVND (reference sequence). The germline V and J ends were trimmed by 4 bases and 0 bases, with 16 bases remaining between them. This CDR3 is CASSTRDGFYSNQPQHF. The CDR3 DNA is TGTGCCAGTAGTACCCGGGACGGCTTTTATAGCAATCAGCCCCAGCATTTT.

The CDR3 bases are TGTGCCAGCAGTCCCTACAGGGACAATAATGAAAAACTGTTTTTT. Translation: CASSPYRDNNEKLFF. The rearrangement joins TRBV28 to TRBJ1-4, with a possible D match to TRBD1 (6 bases). V lost 5 bases and J 4 bases, leaving 14 bases between the germline ends. The CDR3 is 15 residues long. The germline V gene encodes CDR1 MDHEN and CDR2 SYDVKM.

In nucleotides, the CDR3 is TGTGCCAGCAGGCCGGGACAGGGGGCGAACACTGAAGCTTTCTTT. Its protein is CASRPGQGANTEAFF. This chain connects TRBV6-5 to TRBJ1-1; 12 bases line up with TRBD1. The junction had 3 bases not matched to a gene; V was cut back by 6 bases and J by 1 base. Looked up from germline, CDR1 is MNHEY and CDR2 is SVGAGI. The CDR3 contains 15 residues.

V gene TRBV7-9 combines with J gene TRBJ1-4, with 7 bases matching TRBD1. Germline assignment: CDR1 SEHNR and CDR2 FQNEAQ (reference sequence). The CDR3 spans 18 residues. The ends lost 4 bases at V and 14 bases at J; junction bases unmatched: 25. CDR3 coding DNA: TGTGCCAGCAGCTCAATTCAATTCAGGGACAGTGGGACTACCCGGCTGTTTTTT. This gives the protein CASSSIQFRDSGTTRLFF.

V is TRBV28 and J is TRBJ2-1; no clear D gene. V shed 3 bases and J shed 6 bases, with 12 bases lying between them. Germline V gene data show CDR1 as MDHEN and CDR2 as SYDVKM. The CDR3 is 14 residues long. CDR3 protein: CASSFSGLPNEQFF. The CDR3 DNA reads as TGTGCCAGCAGTTTCTCAGGATTACCCAATGAGCAGTTCTTC.

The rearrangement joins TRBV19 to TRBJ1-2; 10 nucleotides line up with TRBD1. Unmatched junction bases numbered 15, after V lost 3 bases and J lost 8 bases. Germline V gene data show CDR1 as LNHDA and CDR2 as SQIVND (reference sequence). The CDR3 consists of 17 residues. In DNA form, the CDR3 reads TGTGCCAGTAGTATCAGTGGCGGCGGGACAGGGGCTGGGGGCTACACCTTC. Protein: CASSISGGGTGAGGYTF.

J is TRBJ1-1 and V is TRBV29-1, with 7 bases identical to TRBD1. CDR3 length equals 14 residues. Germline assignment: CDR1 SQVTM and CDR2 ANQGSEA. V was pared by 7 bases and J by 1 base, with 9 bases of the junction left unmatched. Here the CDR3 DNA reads TGCAGCGGGGGACGCACAGGGGAGAACACTGAAGCTTTCTTT. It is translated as CSGGRTGENTEAFF. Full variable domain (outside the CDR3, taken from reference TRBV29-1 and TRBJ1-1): SAVISQKPSRDICQRGTSLTIQCQVDSQVTMMFWYRQQPGQSLTLIATANQGSEATYESGFVIDKFPISRPNLTFSTLTVSNMSPEDSSIYLCSGGRTGENTEAFFGQGTRLTVV.

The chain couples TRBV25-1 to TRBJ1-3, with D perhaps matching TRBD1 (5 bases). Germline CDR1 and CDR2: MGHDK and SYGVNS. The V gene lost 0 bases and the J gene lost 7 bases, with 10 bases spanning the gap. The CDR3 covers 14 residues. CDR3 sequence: CASSEYGGGNTIYF. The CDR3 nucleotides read TGTGCCAGCAGTGAATATGGGGGTGGGAACACCATATATTTT. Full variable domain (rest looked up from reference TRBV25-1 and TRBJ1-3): EADIYQTPRYLVIGTGKKITLECSQTMGHDKMYWYQQDPGMELHLIHYSYGVNSTEKGDLSSESTVSRIRTEHFPLTLESARPSHTSQYLCASSEYGGGNTIYFGEGSWLTVV.

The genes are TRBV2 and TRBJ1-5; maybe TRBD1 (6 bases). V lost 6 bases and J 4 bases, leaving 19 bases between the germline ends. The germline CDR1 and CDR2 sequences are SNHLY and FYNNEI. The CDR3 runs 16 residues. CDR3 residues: CASRRGAGDLNQPQHF. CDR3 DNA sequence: TGTGCCAGCAGGCGGGGGGCGGGGGACTTAAATCAGCCCCAGCATTTT.

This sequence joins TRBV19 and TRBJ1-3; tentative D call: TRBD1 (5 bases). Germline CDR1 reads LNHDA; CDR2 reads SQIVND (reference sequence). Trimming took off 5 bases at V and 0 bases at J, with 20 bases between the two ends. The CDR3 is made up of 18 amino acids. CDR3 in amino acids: CASSSQVGTNPSGNTIYF. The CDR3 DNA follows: TGTGCCAGTAGTTCCCAAGTCGGGACTAACCCCTCTGGAAACACCATATATTTT.